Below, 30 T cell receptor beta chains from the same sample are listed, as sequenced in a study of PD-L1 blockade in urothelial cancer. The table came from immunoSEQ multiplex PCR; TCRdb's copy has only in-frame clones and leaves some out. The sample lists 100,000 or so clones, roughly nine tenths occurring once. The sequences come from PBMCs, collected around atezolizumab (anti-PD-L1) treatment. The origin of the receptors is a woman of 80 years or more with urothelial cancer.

In DNA, the CDR3 is TGCGCCAGCAGCCAAGATAATGCCAAAAACATTCAGTACTTC. Residues: CASSQDNAKNIQYF. The rearrangement joins TRBV4-1 to TRBJ2-4; D remains unclear. The CDR3 runs to 14 residues. Germline V gene sequence: CDR1 MGHRA, CDR2 YSYEKL. With 0 bases removed from V and 1 base from J, the gap between germline ends came to 4 bases.

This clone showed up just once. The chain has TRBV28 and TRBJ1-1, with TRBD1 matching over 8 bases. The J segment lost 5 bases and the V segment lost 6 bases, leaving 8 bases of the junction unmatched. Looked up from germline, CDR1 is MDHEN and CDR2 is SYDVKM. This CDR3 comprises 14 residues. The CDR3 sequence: CASSHGQGLTEAFF. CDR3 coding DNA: TGTGCCAGCAGCCATGGACAGGGACTAACTGAAGCTTTCTTT.

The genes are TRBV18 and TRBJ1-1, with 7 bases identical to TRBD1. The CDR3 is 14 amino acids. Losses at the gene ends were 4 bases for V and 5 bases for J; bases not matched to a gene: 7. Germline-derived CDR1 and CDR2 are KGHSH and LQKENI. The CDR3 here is CASSLTGSNTEAFF. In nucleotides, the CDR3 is TGTGCCAGCTCACTGACAGGGAGTAATACTGAAGCTTTCTTT.

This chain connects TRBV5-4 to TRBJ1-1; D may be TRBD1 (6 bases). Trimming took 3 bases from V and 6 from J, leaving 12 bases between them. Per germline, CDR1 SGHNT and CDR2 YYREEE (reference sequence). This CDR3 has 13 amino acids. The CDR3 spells CASSSTGLPEAFF. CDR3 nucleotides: TGTGCCAGCAGCTCTACAGGGTTACCTGAAGCTTTCTTT.

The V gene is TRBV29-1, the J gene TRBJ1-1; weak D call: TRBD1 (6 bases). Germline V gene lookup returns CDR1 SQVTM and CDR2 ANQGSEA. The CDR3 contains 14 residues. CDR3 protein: CSGCTGILNTEAFF. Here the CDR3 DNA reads TGCAGTGGGTGTACAGGGATCCTGAACACTGAAGCTTTCTTT.

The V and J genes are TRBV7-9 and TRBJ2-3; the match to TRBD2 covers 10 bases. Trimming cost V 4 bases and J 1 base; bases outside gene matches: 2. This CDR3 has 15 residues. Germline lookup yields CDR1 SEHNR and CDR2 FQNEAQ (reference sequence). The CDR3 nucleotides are TGTGCCAGCAGCTCTGGACTAGCGGGCACAGATACGCAGTATTTT. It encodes CASSSGLAGTDTQYF.

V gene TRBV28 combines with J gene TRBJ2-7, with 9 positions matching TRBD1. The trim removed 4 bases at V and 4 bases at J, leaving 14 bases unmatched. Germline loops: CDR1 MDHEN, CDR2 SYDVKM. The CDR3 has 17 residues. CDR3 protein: CASSSPLGTGGLYEQYF. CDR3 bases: TGTGCCAGCAGTTCCCCCCTCGGTACAGGGGGCTTGTACGAGCAGTACTTC.

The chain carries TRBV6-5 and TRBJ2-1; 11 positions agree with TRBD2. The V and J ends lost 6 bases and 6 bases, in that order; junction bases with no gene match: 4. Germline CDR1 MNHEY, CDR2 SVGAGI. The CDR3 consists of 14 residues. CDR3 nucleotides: TGTGCCAGCAGACTAGCGGGAGCGGGCAATGAGCAGTTCTTC. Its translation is CASRLAGAGNEQFF.

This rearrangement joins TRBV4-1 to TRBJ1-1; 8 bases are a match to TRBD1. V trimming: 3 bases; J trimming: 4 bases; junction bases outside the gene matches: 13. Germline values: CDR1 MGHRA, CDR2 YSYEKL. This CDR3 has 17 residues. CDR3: CASSQQSGQGFGTEAFF. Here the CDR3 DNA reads TGCGCCAGCAGCCAGCAGAGCGGACAGGGTTTTGGCACTGAAGCTTTCTTT.

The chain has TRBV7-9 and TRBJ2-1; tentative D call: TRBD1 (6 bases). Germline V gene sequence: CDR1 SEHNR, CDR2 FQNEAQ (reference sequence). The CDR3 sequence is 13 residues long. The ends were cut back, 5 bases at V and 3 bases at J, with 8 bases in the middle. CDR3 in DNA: TGTGCCAGCAGCCTGGACAGCTACAATGAGCAGTTCTTC. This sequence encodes CASSLDSYNEQFF.

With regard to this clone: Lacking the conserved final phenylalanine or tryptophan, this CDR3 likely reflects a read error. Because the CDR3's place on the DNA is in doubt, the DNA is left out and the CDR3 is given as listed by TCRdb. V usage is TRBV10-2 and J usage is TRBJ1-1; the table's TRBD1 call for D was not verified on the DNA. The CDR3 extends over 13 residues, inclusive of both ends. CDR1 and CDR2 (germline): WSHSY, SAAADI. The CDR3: CASSEISGTGSLL.

The CDR3: CASRAGTSGYNEQFF. The CDR3 DNA reads as TGTGCCAGCAGGGCCGGGACTAGCGGCTACAATGAGCAGTTCTTC. The chain carries TRBV6-1 and TRBJ2-1, with TRBD2 matching 11 bases. The CDR3 has 15 amino acids. Germline V gene sequence: CDR1 MNHNS, CDR2 SASEGT. V lost 6 bases and J lost 3; bases outside the gene matches: 4.

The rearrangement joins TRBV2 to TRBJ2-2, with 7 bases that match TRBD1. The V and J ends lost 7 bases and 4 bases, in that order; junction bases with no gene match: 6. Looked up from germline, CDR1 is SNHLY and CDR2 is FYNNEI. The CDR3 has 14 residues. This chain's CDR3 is CASKLQGTTGELFF. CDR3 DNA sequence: TGTGCCAGCAAGTTACAGGGGACCACCGGGGAGCTGTTTTTT.

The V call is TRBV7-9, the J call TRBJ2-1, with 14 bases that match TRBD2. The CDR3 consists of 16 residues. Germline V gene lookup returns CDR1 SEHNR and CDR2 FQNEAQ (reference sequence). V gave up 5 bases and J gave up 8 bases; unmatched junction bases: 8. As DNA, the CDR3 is TGTGCCAGCAGCCCGCCGACTAGCGGGAGGGTCTATGAGCAGTTCTTC. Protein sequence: CASSPPTSGRVYEQFF.

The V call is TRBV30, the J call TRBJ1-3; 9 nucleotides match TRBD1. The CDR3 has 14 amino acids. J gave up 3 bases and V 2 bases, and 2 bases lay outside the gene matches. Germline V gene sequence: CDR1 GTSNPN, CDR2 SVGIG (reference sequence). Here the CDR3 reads CAWSTGGGGNTIYF. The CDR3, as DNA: TGTGCCTGGAGTACAGGGGGCGGTGGAAACACCATATATTTT.

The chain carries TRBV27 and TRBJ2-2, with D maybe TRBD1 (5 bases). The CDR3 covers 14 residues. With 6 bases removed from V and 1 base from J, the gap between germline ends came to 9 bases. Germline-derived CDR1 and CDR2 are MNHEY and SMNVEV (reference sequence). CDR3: CASRYGQNTGELFF. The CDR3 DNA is TGTGCCAGCAGATACGGACAGAACACCGGGGAGCTGTTTTTT.

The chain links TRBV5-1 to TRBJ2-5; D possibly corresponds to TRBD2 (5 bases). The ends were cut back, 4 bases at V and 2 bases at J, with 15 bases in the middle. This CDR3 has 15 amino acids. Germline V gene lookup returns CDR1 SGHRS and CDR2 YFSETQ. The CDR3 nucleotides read TGCGCCAGCAGCCGGGGAGTCTGGGAACAAGAGACCCAGTACTTC. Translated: CASSRGVWEQETQYF.

The CDR3 loop is CASSQVTGKITDTQYF. The CDR3 DNA sequence: TGTGCCAGCAGCCAAGTCACAGGCAAAATCACAGATACGCAGTATTTT. V and J are TRBV14 and TRBJ2-3; D is perhaps TRBD1 (5 bases). The germline CDR1 and CDR2 sequences are SGHDN and FVKESK. CDR3 size: 16 residues. Trimming took off 1 base at V and 2 bases at J, with 13 bases between the two ends.

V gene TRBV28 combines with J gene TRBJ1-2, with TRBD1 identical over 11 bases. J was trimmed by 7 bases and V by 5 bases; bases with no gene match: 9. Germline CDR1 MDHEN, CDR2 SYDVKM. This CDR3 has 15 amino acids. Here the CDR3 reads CASSLPGQGEGGYTF. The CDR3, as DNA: TGTGCCAGCAGTCTACCGGGACAGGGGGAGGGTGGCTACACCTTC.

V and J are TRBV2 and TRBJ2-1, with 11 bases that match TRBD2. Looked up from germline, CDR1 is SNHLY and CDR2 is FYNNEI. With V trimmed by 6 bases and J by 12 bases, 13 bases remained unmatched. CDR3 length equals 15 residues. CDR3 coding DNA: TGTGCCAGCAGCCCCGGGGTAGCGGGAGGGGGGGGGCAGTTCTTC. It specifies CASSPGVAGGGGQFF.

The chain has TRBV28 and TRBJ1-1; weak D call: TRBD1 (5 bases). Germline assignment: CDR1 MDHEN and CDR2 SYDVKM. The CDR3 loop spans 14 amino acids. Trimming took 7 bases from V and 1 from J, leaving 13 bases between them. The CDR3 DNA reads TGTGCCAGCATCGCCGGGGGACGGAACACTGAAGCTTTCTTT. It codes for CASIAGGRNTEAFF.

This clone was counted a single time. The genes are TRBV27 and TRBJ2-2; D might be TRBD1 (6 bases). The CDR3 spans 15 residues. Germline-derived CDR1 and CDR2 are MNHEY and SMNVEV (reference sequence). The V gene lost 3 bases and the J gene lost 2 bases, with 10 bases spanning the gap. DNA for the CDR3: TGTGCCAGCAGTTTCGACAGGCTAAACACCGGGGAGCTGTTTTTT. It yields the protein CASSFDRLNTGELFF.

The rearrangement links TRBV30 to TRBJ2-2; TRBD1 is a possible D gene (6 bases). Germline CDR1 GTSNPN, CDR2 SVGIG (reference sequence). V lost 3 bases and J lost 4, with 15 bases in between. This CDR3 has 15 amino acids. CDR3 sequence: CAWRLRQVSTGELFF. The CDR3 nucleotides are TGTGCCTGGAGGTTGCGACAGGTCAGCACCGGGGAGCTGTTTTTT.

CDR3 in DNA: TGTGCCAGCAGACCCTACCCCGGACATCAATCTGAAGCTTTCTTT. This gives the protein CASRPYPGHQSEAFF. The V and J genes are TRBV6-5 and TRBJ1-1; TRBD1 is a possible D gene (5 bases). The V end lost 6 bases, the J end lost 6 bases, and 20 bases lay between the germline ends. Germline V CDR1 and CDR2: MNHEY, SVGAGI. The CDR3 length is 15 residues.

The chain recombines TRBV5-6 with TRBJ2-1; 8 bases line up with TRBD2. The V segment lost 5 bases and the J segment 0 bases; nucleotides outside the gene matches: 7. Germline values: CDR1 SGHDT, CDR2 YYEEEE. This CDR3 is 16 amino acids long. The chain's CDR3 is CASRGGGRLSYNEQFF. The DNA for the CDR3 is TGTGCCAGCAGGGGGGGCGGGAGGCTCTCCTACAATGAGCAGTTCTTC.

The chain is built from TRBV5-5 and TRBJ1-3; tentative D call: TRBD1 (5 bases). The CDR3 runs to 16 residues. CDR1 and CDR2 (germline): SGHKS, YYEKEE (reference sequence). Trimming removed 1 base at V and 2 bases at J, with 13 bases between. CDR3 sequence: CASSLFRAGPGNTIYF. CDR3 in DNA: TGTGCCAGCAGCTTGTTTAGGGCAGGGCCTGGAAACACCATATATTTT.

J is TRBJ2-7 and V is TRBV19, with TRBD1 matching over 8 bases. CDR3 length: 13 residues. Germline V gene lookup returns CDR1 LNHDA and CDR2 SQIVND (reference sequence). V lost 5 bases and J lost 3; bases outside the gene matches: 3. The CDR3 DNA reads TGTGCCAGTAGTTCGACAGGGGTCTACGAGCAGTACTTC. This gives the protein CASSSTGVYEQYF.

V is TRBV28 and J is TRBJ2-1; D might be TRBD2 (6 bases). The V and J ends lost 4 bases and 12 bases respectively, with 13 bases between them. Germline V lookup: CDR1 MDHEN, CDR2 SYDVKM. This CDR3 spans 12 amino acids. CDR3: CASSSGVSGQFF. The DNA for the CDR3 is TGTGCCAGCAGTTCGGGAGTTTCTGGGCAGTTCTTC.

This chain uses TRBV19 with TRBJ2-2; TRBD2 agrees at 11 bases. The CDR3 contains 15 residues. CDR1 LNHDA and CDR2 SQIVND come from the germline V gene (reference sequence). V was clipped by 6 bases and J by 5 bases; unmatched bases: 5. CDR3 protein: CASRTSGSFTGELFF. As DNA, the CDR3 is TGTGCCAGTAGAACTAGCGGGAGTTTTACCGGGGAGCTGTTTTTT.

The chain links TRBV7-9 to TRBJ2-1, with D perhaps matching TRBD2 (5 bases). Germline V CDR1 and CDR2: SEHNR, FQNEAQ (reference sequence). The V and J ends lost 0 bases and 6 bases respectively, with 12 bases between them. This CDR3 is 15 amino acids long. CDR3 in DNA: TGTGCCAGCAGCTTAGCGAGAGGGTTCGGCAATGAGCAGTTCTTC. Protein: CASSLARGFGNEQFF.